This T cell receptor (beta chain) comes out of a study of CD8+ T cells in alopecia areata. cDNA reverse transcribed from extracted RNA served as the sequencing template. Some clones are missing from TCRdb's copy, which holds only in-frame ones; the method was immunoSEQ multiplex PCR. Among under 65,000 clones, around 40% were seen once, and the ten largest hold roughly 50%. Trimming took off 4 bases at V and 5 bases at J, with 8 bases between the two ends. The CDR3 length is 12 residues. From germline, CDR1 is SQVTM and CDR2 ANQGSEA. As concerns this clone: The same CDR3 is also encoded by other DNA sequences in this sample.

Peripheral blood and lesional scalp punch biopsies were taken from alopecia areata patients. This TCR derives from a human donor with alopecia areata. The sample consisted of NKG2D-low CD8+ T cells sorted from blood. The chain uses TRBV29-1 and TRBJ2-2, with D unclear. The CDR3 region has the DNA TGCAGCGTTGTAGGCTGGACCGGGGAGCTGTTTTTT. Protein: CSVVGWTGELFF.